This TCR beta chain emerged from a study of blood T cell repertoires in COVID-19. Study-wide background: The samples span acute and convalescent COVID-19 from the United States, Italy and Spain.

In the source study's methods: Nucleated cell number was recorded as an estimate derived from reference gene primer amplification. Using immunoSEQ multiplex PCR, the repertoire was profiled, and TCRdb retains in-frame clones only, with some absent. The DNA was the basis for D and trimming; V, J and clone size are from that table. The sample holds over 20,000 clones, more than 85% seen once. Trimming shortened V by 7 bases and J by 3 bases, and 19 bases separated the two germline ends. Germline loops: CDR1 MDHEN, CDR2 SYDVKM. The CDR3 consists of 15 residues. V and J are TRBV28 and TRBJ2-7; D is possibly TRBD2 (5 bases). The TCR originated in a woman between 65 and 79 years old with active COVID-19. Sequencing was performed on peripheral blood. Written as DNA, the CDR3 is TGTGCCAGCAATCCCCGAGGGATCCCTGGCTACGAGCAGTACTTC. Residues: CASNPRGIPGYEQYF.